A single sample gave rise to the 9 T cell receptor beta chains below, sequenced in a study of blood T cell repertoires in COVID-19. TCRdb's copy holds only in-frame clones and misses some; the assay was immunoSEQ multiplex PCR. Among 250,000 or so clones listed, 70% to 90% were seen once. Sequenced: peripheral blood. The receptors come from a young man with COVID-19, enrolled during active disease.

The chain is built from TRBV2 and TRBJ2-1, with a weak D call TRBD1 (6 bases). This CDR3 has 11 amino acids. V was trimmed by 6 bases and J by 8 bases, leaving 8 bases between them. Germline CDR1 reads SNHLY; CDR2 reads FYNNEI. The CDR3 sequence is CASREGDEQFF. The CDR3, as DNA: TGTGCCAGCAGAGAGGGGGATGAGCAGTTCTTC.

The rearrangement joins TRBV11-2 to TRBJ2-5; 7 bases fit TRBD2. The CDR3 totals 13 residues. V lost 5 bases and J lost 5; bases outside the gene matches: 5. Germline V gives CDR1 SGHAT, CDR2 FQNNGV. In nucleotides, the CDR3 is TGTGCCAGCAGCGGGGGGGAGGGCGAGACCCAGTACTTC. As protein: CASSGGEGETQYF.

The chain has TRBV6-2 or TRBV6-3 and TRBJ2-7; the match to TRBD2 covers 10 bases. Germline CDR1 reads MNHEY; CDR2 reads SVGEGT. The ends lost 6 bases at V and 1 base at J; junction bases unmatched: 18. This CDR3 comprises 19 residues. The CDR3 DNA follows: TGTGCCAGCAGCCACCCACCGGGCTCTAGCGGGAGCCGGTCCTACGAGCAGTACTTC. Translating it yields CASSHPPGSSGSRSYEQYF.

V gene TRBV25-1 combines with J gene TRBJ2-1, with 9 nucleotides matching TRBD1. V was pared by 6 bases and J by 7 bases, with 10 bases of the junction left unmatched. CDR1 and CDR2 from the germline V gene are MGHDK and SYGVNS. The length of the CDR3 is 15 residues. The CDR3 nucleotides are TGTGCCAGCAGATCCCCCGGGACAGGGTTAAATGAGCAGTTCTTC. It yields the protein CASRSPGTGLNEQFF.

This chain connects TRBV19 to TRBJ1-6; perhaps TRBD1 as D (6 bases). This CDR3 is 16 amino acids long. The germline V gene has CDR1 LNHDA and CDR2 SQIVND (reference sequence). Trimming left V 3 bases short and J 9 bases short, with 18 bases between. CDR3 nucleotide sequence: TGTGCCAGTAGTATTTTGAACAGGGCCCAATTTTCACCCCTCCACTTT. As protein: CASSILNRAQFSPLHF.

CDR3 region: CAWSTLDNEQFF. The CDR3 DNA reads TGTGCCTGGAGTACACTAGACAATGAGCAGTTCTTC. The chain uses TRBV30 and TRBJ2-1, with TRBD2 as a possible D gene (5 bases). The germline V and J ends were trimmed by 2 bases and 5 bases, with 7 bases remaining between them. The CDR3 length is 12 residues. CDR1 and CDR2 (germline): GTSNPN, SVGIG (reference sequence). Together with reference TRBV30 and TRBJ2-1, the CDR3 gives the full variable domain: SQTIHQWPATLVQPVGSPLSLECTVEGTSNPNLYWYRQAAGRGLQLLFYSVGIGQISSEVPQNLSASRPQDRQFILSSKKLLLSDSGFYLCAWSTLDNEQFFGPGTRLTVL.

The chain uses TRBV12-3 or TRBV12-4 and TRBJ2-7; perhaps TRBD1 as D (5 bases). The CDR3 contains 12 residues. With 2 bases removed from V and 5 bases from J, the gap between germline ends came to 7 bases. Written as DNA, the CDR3 is TGTGCCAGCAGTTTAAGACAGCACGAGCAGTACTTC. As protein: CASSLRQHEQYF.

The chain joins TRBV6-2 or TRBV6-3 to TRBJ2-3, with D tentatively TRBD1 (6 bases). This CDR3 comprises 15 residues. With 4 bases removed from V and 4 bases from J, the gap between germline ends came to 15 bases. Germline V gene sequence: CDR1 MNHEY, CDR2 SVGEGT. CDR3 in amino acids: CASSSRGTRPDTQYF. The CDR3 DNA reads TGTGCCAGCAGTTCCAGGGGTACCCGGCCAGATACGCAGTATTTT.

The CDR3 region has the DNA TGTGCCTGGAGTGTACACGGAGATCAGCCCCAGCATTTT. It is translated as CAWSVHGDQPQHF. The V gene is TRBV30, the J gene TRBJ1-5; D is unclear. The V end was cut by 0 bases, the J end by 5 bases, with 8 bases between. CDR3 length: 13 amino acids. Germline loops: CDR1 GTSNPN, CDR2 SVGIG (reference sequence).